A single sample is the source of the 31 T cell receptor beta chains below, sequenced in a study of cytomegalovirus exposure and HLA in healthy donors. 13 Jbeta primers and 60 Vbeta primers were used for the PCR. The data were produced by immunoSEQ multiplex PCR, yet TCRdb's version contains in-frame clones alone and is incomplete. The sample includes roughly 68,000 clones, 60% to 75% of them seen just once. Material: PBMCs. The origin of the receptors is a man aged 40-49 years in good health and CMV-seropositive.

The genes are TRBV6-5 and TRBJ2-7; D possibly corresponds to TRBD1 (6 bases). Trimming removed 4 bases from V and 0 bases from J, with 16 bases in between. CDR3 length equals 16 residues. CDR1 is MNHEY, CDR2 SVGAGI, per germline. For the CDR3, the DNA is TGTGCCAGCAGTTGCAGCCAGGGGCAATTCTCCTACGAGCAGTACTTC. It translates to CASSCSQGQFSYEQYF.

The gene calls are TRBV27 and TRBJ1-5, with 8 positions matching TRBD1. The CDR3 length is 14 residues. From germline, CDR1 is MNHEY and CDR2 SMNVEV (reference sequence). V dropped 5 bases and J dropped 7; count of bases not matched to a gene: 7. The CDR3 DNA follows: TGTGCCAGCAGTCCCGGACAGGGTACCCAGCCCCAGCATTTT. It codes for CASSPGQGTQPQHF.

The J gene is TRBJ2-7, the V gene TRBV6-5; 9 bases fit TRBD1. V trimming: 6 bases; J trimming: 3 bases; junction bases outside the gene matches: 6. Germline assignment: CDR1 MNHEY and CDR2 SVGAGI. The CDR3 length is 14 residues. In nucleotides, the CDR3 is TGTGCCAGCAGGAGGGACAGGGCGGGCTACGAGCAGTACTTC. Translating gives CASRRDRAGYEQYF.

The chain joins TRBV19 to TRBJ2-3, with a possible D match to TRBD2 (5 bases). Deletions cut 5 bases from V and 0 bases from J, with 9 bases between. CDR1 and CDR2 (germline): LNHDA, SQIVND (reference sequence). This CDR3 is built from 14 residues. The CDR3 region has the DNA TGTGCCAGTAGTTCGACTACTAGCACAGATACGCAGTATTTT. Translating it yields CASSSTTSTDTQYF.

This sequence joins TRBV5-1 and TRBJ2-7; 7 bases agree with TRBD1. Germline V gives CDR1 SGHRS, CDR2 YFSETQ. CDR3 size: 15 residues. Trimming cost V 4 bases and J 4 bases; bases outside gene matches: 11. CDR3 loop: CASSTWTGVGYEQYF. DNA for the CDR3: TGCGCCAGCAGCACCTGGACAGGCGTAGGGTACGAGCAGTACTTC.

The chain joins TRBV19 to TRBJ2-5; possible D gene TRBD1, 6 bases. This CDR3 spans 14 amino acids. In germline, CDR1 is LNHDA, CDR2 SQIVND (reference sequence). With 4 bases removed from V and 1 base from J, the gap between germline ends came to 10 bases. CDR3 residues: CASSRTGPQETQYF. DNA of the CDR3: TGTGCCAGTAGTAGAACAGGGCCCCAAGAGACCCAGTACTTC.

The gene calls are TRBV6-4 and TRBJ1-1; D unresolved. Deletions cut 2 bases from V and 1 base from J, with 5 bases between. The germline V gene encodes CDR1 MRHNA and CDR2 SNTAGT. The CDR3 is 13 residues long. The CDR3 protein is CASSDKRNTEAFF. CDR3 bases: TGTGCCAGCAGTGACAAGAGGAACACTGAAGCTTTCTTT.

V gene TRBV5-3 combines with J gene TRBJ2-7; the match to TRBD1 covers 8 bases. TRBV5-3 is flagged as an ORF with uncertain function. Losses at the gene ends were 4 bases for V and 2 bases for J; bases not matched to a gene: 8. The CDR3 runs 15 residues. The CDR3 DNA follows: TGTGCCAGAAGCGCCGACAGGGGAATTGCCTACGAGCAGTACTTC. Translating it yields CARSADRGIAYEQYF.

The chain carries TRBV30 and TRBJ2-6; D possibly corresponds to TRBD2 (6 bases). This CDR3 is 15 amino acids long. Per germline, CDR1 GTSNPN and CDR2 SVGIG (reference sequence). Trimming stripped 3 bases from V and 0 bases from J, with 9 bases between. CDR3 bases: TGTGCCTGGAGCCCGGGACTCTCTGGGGCCAACGTCCTGACTTTC. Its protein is CAWSPGLSGANVLTF.

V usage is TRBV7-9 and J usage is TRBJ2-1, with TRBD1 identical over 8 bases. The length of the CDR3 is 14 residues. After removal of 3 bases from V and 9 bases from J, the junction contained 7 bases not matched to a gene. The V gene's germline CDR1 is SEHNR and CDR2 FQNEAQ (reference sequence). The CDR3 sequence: CASSFGQGVSEQFF. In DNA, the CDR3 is TGTGCCAGCAGCTTCGGACAGGGAGTCAGTGAGCAGTTCTTC.

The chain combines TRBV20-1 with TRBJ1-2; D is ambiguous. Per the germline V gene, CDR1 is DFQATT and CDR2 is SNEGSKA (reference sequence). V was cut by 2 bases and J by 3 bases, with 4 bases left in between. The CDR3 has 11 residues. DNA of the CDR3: TGCAGTGCTAGAACGGACTATGGCTACACCTTC. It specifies CSARTDYGYTF.

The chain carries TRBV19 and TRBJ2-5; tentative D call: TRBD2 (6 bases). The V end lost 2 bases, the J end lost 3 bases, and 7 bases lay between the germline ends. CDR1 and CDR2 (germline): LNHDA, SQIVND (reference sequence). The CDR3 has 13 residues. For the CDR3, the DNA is TGTGCCAGTAGTATACCGGGGGAAGAGACCCAGTACTTC. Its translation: CASSIPGEETQYF.

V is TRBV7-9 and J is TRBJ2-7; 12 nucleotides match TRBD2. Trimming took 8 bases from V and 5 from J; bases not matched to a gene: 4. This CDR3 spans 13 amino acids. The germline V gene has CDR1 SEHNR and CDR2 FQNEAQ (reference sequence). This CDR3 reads CASGLAGIDEQYF. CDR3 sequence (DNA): TGTGCCAGCGGACTAGCGGGGATCGACGAGCAGTACTTC. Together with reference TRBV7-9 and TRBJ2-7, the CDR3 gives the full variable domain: DTGVSQNPRHKITKRGQNVTFRCDPISEHNRLYWYRQTLGQGPEFLTYFQNEAQLEKSRLLSDRFSAERPKGSFSTLEIQRTEQGDSAMYLCASGLAGIDEQYFGPGTRLTVT.

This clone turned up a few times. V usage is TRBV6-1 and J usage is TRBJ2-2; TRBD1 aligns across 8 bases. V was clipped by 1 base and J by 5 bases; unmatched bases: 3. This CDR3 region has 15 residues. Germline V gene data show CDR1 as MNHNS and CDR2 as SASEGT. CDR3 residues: CASSEVRQGTGELFF. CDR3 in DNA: TGTGCCAGCAGTGAAGTAAGACAGGGGACCGGGGAGCTGTTTTTT.

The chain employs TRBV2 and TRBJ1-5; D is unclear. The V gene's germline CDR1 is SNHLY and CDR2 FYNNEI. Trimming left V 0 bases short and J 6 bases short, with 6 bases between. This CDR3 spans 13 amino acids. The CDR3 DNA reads TGTGCCAGCAGTGAAGCAGAGTTTCAGCCCCAGCATTTT. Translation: CASSEAEFQPQHF.

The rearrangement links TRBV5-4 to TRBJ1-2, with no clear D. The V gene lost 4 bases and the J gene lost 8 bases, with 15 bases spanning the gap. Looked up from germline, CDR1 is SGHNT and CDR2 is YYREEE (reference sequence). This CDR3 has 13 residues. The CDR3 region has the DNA TGTGCCAGCAGCCTCGTGATGGGCCGGGGCTACACCTTC. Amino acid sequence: CASSLVMGRGYTF.

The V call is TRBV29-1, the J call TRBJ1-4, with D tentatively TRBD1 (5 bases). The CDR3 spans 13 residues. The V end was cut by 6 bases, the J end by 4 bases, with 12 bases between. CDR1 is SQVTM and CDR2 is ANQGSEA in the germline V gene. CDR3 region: CSVIGGDNEKLFF. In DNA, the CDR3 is TGCAGCGTAATTGGGGGGGATAATGAAAAACTGTTTTTT.

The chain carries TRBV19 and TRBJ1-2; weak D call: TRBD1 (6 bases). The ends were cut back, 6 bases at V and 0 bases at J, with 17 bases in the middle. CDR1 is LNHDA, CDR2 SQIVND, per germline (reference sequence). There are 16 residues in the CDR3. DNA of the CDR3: TGTGCCAGTAGGTTTCCCGGACAGCCAGCTAACTATGGCTACACCTTC. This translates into CASRFPGQPANYGYTF. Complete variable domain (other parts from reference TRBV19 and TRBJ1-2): DGGITQSPKYLFRKEGQNVTLSCEQNLNHDAMYWYRQDPGQGLRLIYYSQIVNDFQKGDIAEGYSVSREKKESFPLTVTSAQKNPTAFYLCASRFPGQPANYGYTFGSGTRLTVV.

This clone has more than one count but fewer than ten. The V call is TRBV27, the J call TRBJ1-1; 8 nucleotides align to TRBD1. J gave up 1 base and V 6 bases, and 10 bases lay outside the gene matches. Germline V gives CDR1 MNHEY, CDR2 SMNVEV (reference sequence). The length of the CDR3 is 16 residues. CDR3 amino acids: CASSHHLGTGNTEAFF. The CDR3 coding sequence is TGTGCCAGCAGCCACCACCTAGGGACAGGGAACACTGAAGCTTTCTTT.

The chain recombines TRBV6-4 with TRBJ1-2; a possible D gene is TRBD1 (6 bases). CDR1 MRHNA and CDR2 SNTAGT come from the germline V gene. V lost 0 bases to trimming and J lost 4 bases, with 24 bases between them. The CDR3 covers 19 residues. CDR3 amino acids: CASSDSPTPDGGATYGYTF. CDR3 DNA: TGTGCCAGCAGTGACTCTCCTACACCTGACGGGGGGGCGACCTATGGCTACACCTTC.

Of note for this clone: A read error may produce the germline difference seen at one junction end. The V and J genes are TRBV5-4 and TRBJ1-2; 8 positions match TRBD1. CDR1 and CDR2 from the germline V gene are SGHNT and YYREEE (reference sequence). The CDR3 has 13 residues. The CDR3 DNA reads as TGTGCTAGCAGCTCAAATCAGGGGGCTGGCTACACCTTC. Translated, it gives CASSSNQGAGYTF.

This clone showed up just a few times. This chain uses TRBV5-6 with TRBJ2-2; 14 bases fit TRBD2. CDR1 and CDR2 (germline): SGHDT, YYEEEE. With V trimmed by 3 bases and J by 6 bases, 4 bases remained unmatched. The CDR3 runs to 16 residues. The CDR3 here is CASSWKTSGGAGELFF. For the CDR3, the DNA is TGTGCCAGCAGCTGGAAGACTAGCGGGGGGGCCGGGGAGCTGTTTTTT. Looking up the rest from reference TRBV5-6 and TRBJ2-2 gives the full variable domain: DAGVTQSPTHLIKTRGQQVTLRCSPKSGHDTVSWYQQALGQGPQFIFQYYEEEERQRGNFPDRFSGHQFPNYSSELNVNALLLGDSALYLCASSWKTSGGAGELFFGEGSRLTVL.

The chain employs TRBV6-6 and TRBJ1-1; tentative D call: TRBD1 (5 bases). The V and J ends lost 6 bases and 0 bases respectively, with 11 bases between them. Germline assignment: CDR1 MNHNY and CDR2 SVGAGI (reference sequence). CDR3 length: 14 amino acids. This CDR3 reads CASSRGDLNTEAFF. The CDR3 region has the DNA TGTGCCAGCAGCCGGGGGGATCTGAACACTGAAGCTTTCTTT.

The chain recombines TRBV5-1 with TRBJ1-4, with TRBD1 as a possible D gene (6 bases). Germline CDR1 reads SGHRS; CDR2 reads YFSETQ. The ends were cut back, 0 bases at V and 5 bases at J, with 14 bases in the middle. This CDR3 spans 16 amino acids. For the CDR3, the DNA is TGCGCCAGCAGCTTGGGGTACGGACAGAACAATGAAAAACTGTTTTTT. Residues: CASSLGYGQNNEKLFF.

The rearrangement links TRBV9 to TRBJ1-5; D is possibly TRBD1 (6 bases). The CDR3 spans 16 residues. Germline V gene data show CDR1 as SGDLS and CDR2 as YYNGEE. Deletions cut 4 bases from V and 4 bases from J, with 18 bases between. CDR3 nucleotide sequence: TGTGCCAGCAGCCCAGAGGGGGGGCTCGGGAATCAGCCCCAGCATTTT. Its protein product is CASSPEGGLGNQPQHF.

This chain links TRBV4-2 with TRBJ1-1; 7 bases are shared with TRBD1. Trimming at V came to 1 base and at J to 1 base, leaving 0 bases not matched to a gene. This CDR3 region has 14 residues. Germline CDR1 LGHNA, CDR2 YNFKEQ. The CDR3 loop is CASSQGQGNTEAFF. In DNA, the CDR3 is TGTGCCAGCAGCCAAGGACAGGGGAACACTGAAGCTTTCTTT.

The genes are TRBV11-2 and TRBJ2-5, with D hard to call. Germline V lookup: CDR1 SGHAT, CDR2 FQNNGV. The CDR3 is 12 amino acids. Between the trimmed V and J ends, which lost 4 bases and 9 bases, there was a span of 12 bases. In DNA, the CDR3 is TGTGCCAGCAGCTATTCCCCGGTGGCCCAGTACTTC. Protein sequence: CASSYSPVAQYF. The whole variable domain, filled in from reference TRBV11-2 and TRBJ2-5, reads EAGVAQSPRYKIIEKRQSVAFWCNPISGHATLYWYQQILGQGPKLLIQFQNNGVVDDSQLPKDRFSAERLKGVDSTLKIQPAKLEDSAVYLCASSYSPVAQYFGPGTRLLVL.

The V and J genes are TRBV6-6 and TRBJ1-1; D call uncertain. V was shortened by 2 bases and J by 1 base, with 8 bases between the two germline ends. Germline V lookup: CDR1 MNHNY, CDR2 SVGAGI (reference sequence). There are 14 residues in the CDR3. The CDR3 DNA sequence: TGTGCCAGCAGTTACACAAACAGGAACACTGAAGCTTTCTTT. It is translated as CASSYTNRNTEAFF.

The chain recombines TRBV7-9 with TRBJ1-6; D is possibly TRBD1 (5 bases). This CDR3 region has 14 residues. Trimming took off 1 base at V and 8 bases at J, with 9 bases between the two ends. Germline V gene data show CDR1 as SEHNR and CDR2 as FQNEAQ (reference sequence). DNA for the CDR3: TGTGCCAGCAGCTTAGTTCAGGGTGATTCACCCCTCCACTTT. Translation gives CASSLVQGDSPLHF.

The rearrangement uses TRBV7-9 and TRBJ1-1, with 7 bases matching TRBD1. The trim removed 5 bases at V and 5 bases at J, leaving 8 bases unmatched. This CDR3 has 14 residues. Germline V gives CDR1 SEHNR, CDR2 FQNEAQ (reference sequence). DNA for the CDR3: TGTGCCAGCAGCCAGATTACAGGGGCAACTGAAGCTTTCTTT. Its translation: CASSQITGATEAFF.

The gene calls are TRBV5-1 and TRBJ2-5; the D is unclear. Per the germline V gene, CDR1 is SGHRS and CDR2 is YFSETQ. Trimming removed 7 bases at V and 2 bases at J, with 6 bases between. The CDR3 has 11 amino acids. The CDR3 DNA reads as TGCGCCAGCCGACATCAAGAGACCCAGTACTTC. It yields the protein CASRHQETQYF.